What follows is one T cell receptor beta chain and its context. Other DNA sequences from this sample encode an identical CDR3 as well. V lost 7 bases, J lost 0 bases, and 19 bases lay in between. Germline V gene sequence: CDR1 MGHRA, CDR2 YSYEKL. This CDR3 contains 16 residues. The entry originates in a study of blood T cell dynamics during melanoma immunotherapy. Time point defined: pre-treatment baseline. Repertoires were generated with immunoSEQ multiplex PCR, while TCRdb's copy carries only in-frame clones and drops some. The sample shows 6,000 to 8,500 clones, around 81% of them seen only once. The rearrangement links TRBV4-1 to TRBJ2-7; D might be TRBD1 or TRBD2, each matching 6 bases. Sequenced material: blood, taken from a patient treated with checkpoint blockade. This TCR derives from a human donor with melanoma. The CDR3 here is CASTWEWGRDSYEQYF. The CDR3 DNA is TGCGCCAGCACCTGGGAGTGGGGGCGGGACTCCTACGAGCAGTACTTC.